A single sample gave rise to the 31 T cell receptor beta chains below, sequenced in a study of blood T cell repertoires in COVID-19. Produced via immunoSEQ multiplex PCR; TCRdb's table is partial and in-frame only. The table lists roughly 360,000 clones, 75% to 90% of them singletons. The sample comprised PBMCs or T cells enriched from blood (not recorded which). The origin of the receptors is a woman between 50 and 59 years old who had recovered from COVID-19.

The chain employs TRBV15 and TRBJ2-1; D is perhaps TRBD2 (6 bases). The CDR3 is 13 amino acids. The V gene lost 6 bases and the J gene lost 4 bases, with 10 bases spanning the gap. CDR1 is LNHNV and CDR2 is YYDKDF in the germline V gene (reference sequence). DNA for the CDR3: TGTGCCACCAGACGGGACTCTTACAATGAGCAGTTCTTC. Residues: CATRRDSYNEQFF.

The sample holds a few counts of this clone. The V and J genes are TRBV5-1 and TRBJ2-2; weak D call: TRBD1 (6 bases). With 0 bases removed from V and 0 bases from J, the gap between germline ends came to 15 bases. From germline, CDR1 is SGHRS and CDR2 YFSETQ. This CDR3 comprises 18 residues. CDR3 bases: TGCGCCAGCAGCTTGGAAGGAACAGGGCTAGCGAACACCGGGGAGCTGTTTTTT. Amino acid sequence: CASSLEGTGLANTGELFF.

The chain is built from TRBV10-3 and TRBJ1-5; TRBD1 agrees at 8 bases. The CDR3 has 13 residues. Germline values: CDR1 ENHRY, CDR2 SYGVKD. Trimming cost V 3 bases and J 10 bases; bases outside gene matches: 5. The chain's CDR3 is CAISEGTGNPQHF. The CDR3 bases are TGTGCCATCAGTGAAGGGACAGGCAATCCCCAGCATTTT.

The chain recombines TRBV11-1 with TRBJ1-2; 7 bases are a match to TRBD1. Germline CDR1 is SGHAT and CDR2 is FQDESV (reference sequence). V lost 1 base, J lost 7 bases, and 6 bases stayed unmatched. The CDR3 totals 14 residues. This CDR3 reads CASSLGQGFGGYTF. The CDR3 DNA reads TGTGCCAGCAGCTTAGGACAGGGATTCGGTGGCTACACCTTC.

A remark on this clone: This may arise from a read error, as a much more abundant clone is one base away. The identical CDR3 is also encoded by other nucleotide sequences in the sample. The chain carries TRBV11-3 and TRBJ2-1; TRBD1 is a possible D gene (5 bases). In germline, CDR1 is SGHNT, CDR2 YENEEA. The CDR3 contains 13 residues. Here the CDR3 reads CASSLQGYNEQFF. The DNA of the CDR3 is TGTGCCAGCAGCTTACAGGGATACAATGAGCAATTCTTC. The full variable domain, its missing parts supplied by reference TRBV11-3 and TRBJ2-1, is EAGVVQSPRYKIIEKKQPVAFWCNPISGHNTLYWYLQNLGQGPELLIRYENEEAVDDSQLPKDRFSAERLKGVDSTLKIQPAELGDSAVYLCASSLQGYNEQFFGPGTRLTVL.

The chain carries TRBV7-8 and TRBJ2-1, with 14 bases fitting TRBD2. The germline gives CDR1 SGHVS, CDR2 FQNEAQ. CDR3 size: 16 residues. V lost 4 bases to trimming and J lost 4 bases; unmatched junction nucleotides: 3. CDR3 sequence: CASSSGLAGAYNEQFF. The CDR3 region has the DNA TGTGCCAGCAGCTCGGGACTAGCGGGAGCATACAATGAGCAGTTCTTC.

This chain uses TRBV5-4 with TRBJ1-2, with 7 positions matching TRBD1. Trimming cost V 4 bases and J 3 bases; bases outside gene matches: 12. The CDR3 totals 16 residues. The germline V gene encodes CDR1 SGHNT and CDR2 YYREEE (reference sequence). CDR3 in DNA: TGTGCCAGCAGCGCTGCGACAGGGTCGGGGGACTATGGCTACACCTTC. The encoded protein is CASSAATGSGDYGYTF.

This clone was counted between two and nine times. The chain combines TRBV30 with TRBJ1-1; 10 nucleotides line up with TRBD1. J lost 4 bases, V lost 3 bases, and 5 bases had no gene match. CDR1 is GTSNPN and CDR2 is SVGIG in the germline V gene (reference sequence). The CDR3 length is 14 residues. CDR3 sequence reads: CAWRGTGDTTEAFF. For the CDR3, the DNA is TGTGCCTGGAGGGGGACAGGGGATACCACTGAAGCTTTCTTT.

This clone was counted once. The V and J genes are TRBV27 and TRBJ2-1, with D perhaps matching TRBD1 (6 bases). Trimming pared 6 bases from V and 9 bases from J, leaving 27 bases between. CDR1 is MNHEY and CDR2 is SMNVEV in the germline V gene (reference sequence). This CDR3 spans 17 amino acids. CDR3 nucleotides: TGTGCCAGCAGACCTACCGGGACGCAATTAGGGGGTGTTGAGCAGTTCTTC. It is translated as CASRPTGTQLGGVEQFF.

The rearrangement links TRBV11-2 to TRBJ2-1, with 9 bases aligning to TRBD2. V was pared by 5 bases and J by 1 base, with 3 bases of the junction left unmatched. CDR1 is SGHAT and CDR2 is FQNNGV in the germline V gene. The CDR3 sequence is 15 residues long. DNA of the CDR3: TGTGCCAGCAGCATAGCGGGGGATTCCTACAATGAGCAGTTCTTC. It is translated as CASSIAGDSYNEQFF. The variable domain in full, completed from reference TRBV11-2 and TRBJ2-1, reads EAGVAQSPRYKIIEKRQSVAFWCNPISGHATLYWYQQILGQGPKLLIQFQNNGVVDDSQLPKDRFSAERLKGVDSTLKIQPAKLEDSAVYLCASSIAGDSYNEQFFGPGTRLTVL.

V usage is TRBV27 and J usage is TRBJ1-5; 9 bases agree with TRBD1. Germline assignment: CDR1 MNHEY and CDR2 SMNVEV (reference sequence). The V segment lost 5 bases and the J segment 3 bases; nucleotides outside the gene matches: 5. This CDR3 has 15 residues. As DNA, the CDR3 is TGTGCCAGCAGTCCCGGGACAGGGATCAATCAGCCCCAGCATTTT. The encoded protein is CASSPGTGINQPQHF.

V is TRBV30 and J is TRBJ1-4; 7 bases are shared with TRBD1. V dropped 3 bases and J dropped 5; count of bases not matched to a gene: 6. There are 14 residues in the CDR3. Germline values: CDR1 GTSNPN, CDR2 SVGIG (reference sequence). Here the CDR3 DNA reads TGTGCCTGGAGCCGACAGGGAGGCAATGAAAAACTGTTTTTT. Encoded protein: CAWSRQGGNEKLFF.

The chain joins TRBV7-9 to TRBJ2-3; 7 nucleotides align to TRBD1. The CDR3 consists of 16 residues. Germline V gives CDR1 SEHNR, CDR2 FQNEAQ (reference sequence). With V trimmed by 6 bases and J by 3 bases, 12 bases remained unmatched. The CDR3 sequence: CASREDRAGRTDTQYF. CDR3 nucleotide sequence: TGTGCCAGCAGGGAAGACAGGGCGGGTAGGACAGATACGCAGTATTTT.

The chain joins TRBV6-5 to TRBJ2-1; TRBD2 matches 9 bases. V gave up 6 bases and J gave up 4 bases; unmatched junction bases: 4. Germline V gives CDR1 MNHEY, CDR2 SVGAGI. The CDR3 is 14 amino acids. CDR3 in DNA: TGTGCCAGCAGCGAGACTAGCGGATACAATGAGCAGTTCTTC. Its protein product is CASSETSGYNEQFF.

J is TRBJ2-7 and V is TRBV18; 7 bases fit TRBD1. The CDR3 consists of 15 residues. CDR1 and CDR2 (germline): KGHSH, LQKENI. The junction had 9 bases not matched to a gene; V was cut back by 4 bases and J by 3 bases. In DNA, the CDR3 is TGTGCCAGCTCACAAACCGGGACAGCAAACTACGAGCAGTACTTC. Protein sequence: CASSQTGTANYEQYF.

The chain combines TRBV7-9 with TRBJ1-3, with TRBD1 identical over 7 bases. Per germline, CDR1 SEHNR and CDR2 FQNEAQ (reference sequence). J was trimmed by 0 bases and V by 4 bases; bases with no gene match: 9. The CDR3 has 17 residues. CDR3 nucleotide sequence: TGTGCCAGCAGCTCCACACTACAGGGGAGCTCTGGAAACACCATATATTTT. This codes for CASSSTLQGSSGNTIYF.

J is TRBJ2-3 and V is TRBV9; 9 bases are shared with TRBD2. After removal of 2 bases from V and 0 bases from J, the junction contained 4 bases not matched to a gene. The CDR3 runs to 16 residues. The germline V gene encodes CDR1 SGDLS and CDR2 YYNGEE. The CDR3 sequence is CASSVSAGGSTDTQYF. Here the CDR3 DNA reads TGTGCCAGCAGCGTCTCGGCGGGAGGGAGCACAGATACGCAGTATTTT.

The chain recombines TRBV3-1 (or the pseudogene TRBV3-2) with TRBJ2-1, with a weak D call TRBD1 (6 bases). V lost 5 bases and J lost 6, with 11 bases in between. The length of the CDR3 is 13 residues. Germline V gene lookup returns CDR1 LGHDT and CDR2 YNNKEL (reference sequence). CDR3 in amino acids: CASSSTGFNEQFF. The CDR3 bases are TGTGCCAGCAGCTCTACAGGGTTCAATGAGCAGTTCTTC.

This clone has just one count. The chain couples TRBV18 to TRBJ1-4; the D gene is possibly TRBD1 (5 bases). V lost 1 base and J 5 bases, leaving 14 bases between the germline ends. Germline V lookup: CDR1 KGHSH, CDR2 LQKENI. The CDR3 has 16 residues. CDR3: CASSPLEGRMNEKLFF. The CDR3 nucleotides are TGTGCCAGCTCACCACTGGAGGGACGGATGAATGAAAAACTGTTTTTT.

The genes are TRBV7-9 and TRBJ1-4; D is ambiguous. V lost 2 bases, J lost 8 bases, and 12 bases lay in between. The CDR3 length is 14 residues. The germline V gene encodes CDR1 SEHNR and CDR2 FQNEAQ (reference sequence). The CDR3 coding sequence is TGTGCCAGCAGCTTAAGAGGAGATCAGGAAAAACTGTTTTTT. It yields the protein CASSLRGDQEKLFF. Combining the CDR3 with reference TRBV7-9 and TRBJ1-4 gives the whole variable domain DTGVSQNPRHKITKRGQNVTFRCDPISEHNRLYWYRQTLGQGPEFLTYFQNEAQLEKSRLLSDRFSAERPKGSFSTLEIQRTEQGDSAMYLCASSLRGDQEKLFFGSGTQLSVL.

The V call is TRBV9, the J call TRBJ1-6; the match to TRBD1 covers 9 bases. This CDR3 is built from 17 residues. In germline, CDR1 is SGDLS, CDR2 YYNGEE. Losses at the gene ends were 4 bases for V and 10 bases for J; bases not matched to a gene: 15. CDR3 protein: CASSPEIGTGLFSPLHF. Here the CDR3 DNA reads TGTGCCAGCAGCCCCGAAATAGGGACAGGGCTCTTCTCACCCCTCCACTTT.

V gene TRBV19 combines with J gene TRBJ2-7, with D maybe TRBD1 (6 bases). CDR1 LNHDA and CDR2 SQIVND come from the germline V gene (reference sequence). V lost 10 bases to trimming and J lost 4 bases, with 17 bases between them. This CDR3 is 13 amino acids long. CDR3 loop: CATQQGPGYEQYF. Here the CDR3 DNA reads TGTGCCACTCAACAGGGACCGGGTTACGAGCAGTACTTC. Variable domain in full (rest from reference TRBV19 and TRBJ2-7): DGGITQSPKYLFRKEGQNVTLSCEQNLNHDAMYWYRQDPGQGLRLIYYSQIVNDFQKGDIAEGYSVSREKKESFPLTVTSAQKNPTAFYLCATQQGPGYEQYFGPGTRLTVT.

The rearrangement uses TRBV5-8 and TRBJ2-7; D may be TRBD2 (5 bases). The length of the CDR3 is 15 residues. CDR1 is SGHTS and CDR2 is YDEGEE in the germline V gene. The ends were cut back, 0 bases at V and 6 bases at J, with 16 bases in the middle. As DNA, the CDR3 is TGTGCCAGCAGCTTGGTTCGGACTTTAGGCCTCGAGCAGTACTTC. Translated, it gives CASSLVRTLGLEQYF.

In the case of this clone: An end of the junction does not agree with germline; a read error may underlie this. The rearrangement links TRBV7-7 to TRBJ2-1, with 7 bases that match TRBD1. Germline V gives CDR1 SSHAT, CDR2 FNYEAQ (reference sequence). The CDR3 runs to 17 residues. The CDR3 DNA reads as TGTGCTAGCAGCCCAATATTTTCGACAGGGAGATACAATGAGCAGTTCTTC. Its protein product is CASSPIFSTGRYNEQFF.

The chain couples TRBV10-3 to TRBJ2-3; D remains ambiguous. In germline, CDR1 is ENHRY, CDR2 SYGVKD. This CDR3 has 16 residues. The V gene lost 5 bases and the J gene lost 4 bases, with 19 bases spanning the gap. In DNA form, the CDR3 reads TGTGCCATCAGTTACGGTAGTGATTTATTGTCAGATACGCAGTATTTT. It encodes CAISYGSDLLSDTQYF.

The V gene is TRBV12-3 or TRBV12-4, the J gene TRBJ1-2; possible D gene TRBD1, 5 bases. The CDR3 has 13 amino acids. Trimming took off 2 bases at V and 3 bases at J, with 7 bases between the two ends. The CDR3 spells CASSLTGDYGYTF. CDR3 bases: TGTGCCAGCAGTTTAACGGGGGACTATGGCTACACCTTC.

The chain couples TRBV10-3 to TRBJ2-2, with 7 nucleotides matching TRBD2. Germline lookup yields CDR1 ENHRY and CDR2 SYGVKD. V was pared by 2 bases and J by 1 base, with 7 bases of the junction left unmatched. The CDR3 covers 17 residues. The CDR3 DNA is TGTGCCATCAGTGAGGGGGGGGGACTGGGGAACACCGGGGAGCTGTTTTTT. Its translation is CAISEGGGLGNTGELFF.

About this clone itself: Other DNA sequences from this sample encode an identical CDR3 as well. The V gene is TRBV7-2, the J gene TRBJ1-1; D may be TRBD1 (5 bases). CDR1 and CDR2 from the germline V gene are SGHTA and FQGNSA. This CDR3 has 13 amino acids. The V gene lost 5 bases and the J gene lost 1 base, with 8 bases spanning the gap. As DNA, the CDR3 is TGTGCCAGCAGCCGTGACAGGAACACTGAAGCTTTCTTT. Residues: CASSRDRNTEAFF.

The chain recombines TRBV5-4 with TRBJ1-2; D possibly corresponds to TRBD1 (5 bases). Trimming stripped 0 bases from V and 3 bases from J, with 9 bases between. Germline-derived CDR1 and CDR2 are SGHNT and YYREEE (reference sequence). The CDR3 sequence is 14 residues long. CDR3 DNA: TGTGCCAGCAGCTTGGAGGACACGGACTATGGCTACACCTTC. It codes for CASSLEDTDYGYTF.

The chain employs TRBV9 and TRBJ1-4, with a possible D match to TRBD1 (5 bases). V was trimmed by 3 bases and J by 7 bases, leaving 16 bases between them. The CDR3 spans 15 residues. CDR1 and CDR2 from the germline V gene are SGDLS and YYNGEE. CDR3 protein: CASSARGTASEKLFF. The CDR3 region has the DNA TGTGCCAGCAGCGCGCGCGGGACGGCCTCTGAAAAACTGTTTTTT. Drawing the rest from reference TRBV9 and TRBJ1-4, the complete variable domain is DSGVTQTPKHLITATGQRVTLRCSPRSGDLSVYWYQQSLDQGLQFLIQYYNGEERAKGNILERFSAQQFPDLHSELNLSSLELGDSALYFCASSARGTASEKLFFGSGTQLSVL.

A few counts support this clone. CDR3: CASSPTKSGLGAGELFF. The DNA of the CDR3 is TGTGCCAGCTCACCCACGAAGTCCGGGCTAGGGGCCGGGGAGCTGTTTTTT. The V call is TRBV18, the J call TRBJ2-2; D perhaps matches TRBD1 (5 bases). Germline values: CDR1 KGHSH, CDR2 LQKENI. The CDR3 extends over 17 amino acids. The V gene lost 3 bases and the J gene lost 6 bases, with 20 bases spanning the gap.